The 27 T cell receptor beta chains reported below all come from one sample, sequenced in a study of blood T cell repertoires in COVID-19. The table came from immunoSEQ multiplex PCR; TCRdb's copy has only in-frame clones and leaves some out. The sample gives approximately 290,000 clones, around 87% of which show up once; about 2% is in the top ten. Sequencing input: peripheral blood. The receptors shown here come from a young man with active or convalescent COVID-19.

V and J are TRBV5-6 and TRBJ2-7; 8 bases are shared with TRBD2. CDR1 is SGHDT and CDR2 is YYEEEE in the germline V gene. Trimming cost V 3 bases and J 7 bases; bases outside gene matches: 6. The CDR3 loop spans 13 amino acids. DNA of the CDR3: TGTGCCAGCAGCTCGGGACTAGTAATTGAGCAGTACTTC. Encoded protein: CASSSGLVIEQYF.

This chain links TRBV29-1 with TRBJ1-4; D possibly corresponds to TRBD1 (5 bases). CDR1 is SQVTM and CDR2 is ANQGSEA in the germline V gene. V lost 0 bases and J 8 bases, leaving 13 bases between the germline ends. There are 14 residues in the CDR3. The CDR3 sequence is CSVEEAGVEEKLFF. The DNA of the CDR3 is TGCAGCGTTGAAGAAGCGGGGGTGGAGGAAAAACTGTTTTTT.

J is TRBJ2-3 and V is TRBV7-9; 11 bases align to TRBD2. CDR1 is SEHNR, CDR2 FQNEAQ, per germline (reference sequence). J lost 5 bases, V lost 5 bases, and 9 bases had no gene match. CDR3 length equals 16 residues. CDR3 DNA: TGTGCCAGCAGCCCCCGCCGAGGACTAGCGGGAGATACGCAGTATTTT. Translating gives CASSPRRGLAGDTQYF.

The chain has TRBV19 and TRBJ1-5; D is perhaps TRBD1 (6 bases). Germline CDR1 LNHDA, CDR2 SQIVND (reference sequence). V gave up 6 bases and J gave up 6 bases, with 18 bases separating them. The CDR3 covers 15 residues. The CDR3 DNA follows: TGTGCCAGTAGCATCGGACAGTTGCTCAGTCAGCCCCAGCATTTT. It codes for CASSIGQLLSQPQHF.

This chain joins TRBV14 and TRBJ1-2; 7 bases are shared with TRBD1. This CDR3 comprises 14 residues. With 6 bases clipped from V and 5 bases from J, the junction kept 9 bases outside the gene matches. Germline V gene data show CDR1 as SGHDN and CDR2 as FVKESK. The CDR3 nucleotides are TGTGCCAGCAGGCCCCGGGACAGTAATTATGGCTACACCTTC. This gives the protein CASRPRDSNYGYTF.

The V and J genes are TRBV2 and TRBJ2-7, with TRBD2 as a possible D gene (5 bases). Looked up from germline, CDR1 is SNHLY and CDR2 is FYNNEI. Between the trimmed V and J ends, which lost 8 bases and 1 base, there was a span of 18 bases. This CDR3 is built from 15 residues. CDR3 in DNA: TGTGCCAGCGACGACCCGGGAAAGAAGTCCTACGAGCAGTACTTC. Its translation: CASDDPGKKSYEQYF.

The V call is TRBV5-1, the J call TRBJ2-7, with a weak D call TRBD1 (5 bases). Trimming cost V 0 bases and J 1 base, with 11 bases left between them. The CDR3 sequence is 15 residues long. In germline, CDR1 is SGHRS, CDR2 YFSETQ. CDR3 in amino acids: CASSLGPTGSYEQYF. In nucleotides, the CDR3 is TGCGCCAGCAGCTTGGGGCCTACAGGATCCTACGAGCAGTACTTC.

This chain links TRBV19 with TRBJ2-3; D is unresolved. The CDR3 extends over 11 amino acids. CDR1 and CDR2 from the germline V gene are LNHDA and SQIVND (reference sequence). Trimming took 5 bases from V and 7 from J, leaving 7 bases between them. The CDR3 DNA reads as TGTGCCAGTAGTTTGGAGTATACGCAGTATTTT. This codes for CASSLEYTQYF.

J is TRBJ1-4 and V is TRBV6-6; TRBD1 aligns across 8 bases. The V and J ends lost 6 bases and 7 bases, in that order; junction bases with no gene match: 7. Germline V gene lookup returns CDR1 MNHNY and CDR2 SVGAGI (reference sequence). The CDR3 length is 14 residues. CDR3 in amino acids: CASRSTGVLEKLFF. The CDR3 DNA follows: TGTGCCAGCAGGTCGACAGGGGTGCTTGAAAAACTGTTTTTT.

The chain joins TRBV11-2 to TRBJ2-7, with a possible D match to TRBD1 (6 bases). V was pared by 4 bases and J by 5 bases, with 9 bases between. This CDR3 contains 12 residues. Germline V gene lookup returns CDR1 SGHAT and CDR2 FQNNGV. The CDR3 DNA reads TGTGCCAGCAGCTACAGGGTCCACGAGCAGTACTTC. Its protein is CASSYRVHEQYF.

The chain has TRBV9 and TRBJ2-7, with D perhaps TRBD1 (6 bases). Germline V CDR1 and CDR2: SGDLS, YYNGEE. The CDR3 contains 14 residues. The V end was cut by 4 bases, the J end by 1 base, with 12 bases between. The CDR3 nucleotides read TGTGCCAGCAGCCACCAGGGGAAGTCCTACGAGCAGTACTTC. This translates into CASSHQGKSYEQYF.

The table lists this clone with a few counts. The CDR3 DNA is TGTGCCAGCAGCCAAGCAACTCACCGGGAGCAGTACTTC. Translation gives CASSQATHREQYF. The chain has TRBV3-1 (or the pseudogene TRBV3-2) and TRBJ2-7, with unresolved D. The CDR3 is 13 amino acids. CDR1 and CDR2 (germline): LGHDT, YNNKEL (reference sequence). V was cut by 1 base and J by 7 bases, with 11 bases left in between.

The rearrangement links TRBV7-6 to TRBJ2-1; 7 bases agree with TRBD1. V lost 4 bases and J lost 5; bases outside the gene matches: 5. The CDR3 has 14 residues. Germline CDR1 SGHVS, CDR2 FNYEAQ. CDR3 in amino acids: CASSSGQANNEQFF. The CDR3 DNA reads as TGTGCCAGCAGCTCTGGACAGGCTAACAATGAGCAGTTCTTC.

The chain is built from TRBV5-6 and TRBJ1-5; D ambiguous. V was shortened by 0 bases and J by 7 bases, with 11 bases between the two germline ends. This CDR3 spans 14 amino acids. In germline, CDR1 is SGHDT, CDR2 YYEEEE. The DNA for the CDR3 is TGTGCCAGCAGCTTGGGGCCGAACAAACAGCCCCAGCATTTT. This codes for CASSLGPNKQPQHF.

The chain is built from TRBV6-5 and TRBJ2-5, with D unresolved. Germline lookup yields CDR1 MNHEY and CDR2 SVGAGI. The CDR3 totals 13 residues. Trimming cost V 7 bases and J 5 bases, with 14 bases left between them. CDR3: CASTSPTRETQYF. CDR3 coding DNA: TGTGCCAGCACGAGTCCCACGAGGGAGACCCAGTACTTC.

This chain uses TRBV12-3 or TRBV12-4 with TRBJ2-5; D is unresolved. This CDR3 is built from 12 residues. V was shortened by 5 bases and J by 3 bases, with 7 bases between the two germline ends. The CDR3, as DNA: TGTGCCAGCAGTCTGGCAAAAGAGACCCAGTACTTC. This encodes CASSLAKETQYF.

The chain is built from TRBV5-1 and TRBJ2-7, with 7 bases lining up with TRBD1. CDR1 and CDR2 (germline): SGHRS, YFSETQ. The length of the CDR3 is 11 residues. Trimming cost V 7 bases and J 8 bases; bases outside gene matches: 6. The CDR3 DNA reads TGCGCCAGCTCAGGGGGATATCAGCAGTACTTC. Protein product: CASSGGYQQYF.

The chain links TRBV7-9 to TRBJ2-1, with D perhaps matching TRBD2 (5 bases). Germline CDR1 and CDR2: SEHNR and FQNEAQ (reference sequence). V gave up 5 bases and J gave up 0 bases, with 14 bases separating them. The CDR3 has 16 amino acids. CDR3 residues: CASSRRAVSSYNEQFF. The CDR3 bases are TGTGCCAGCAGCCGACGAGCGGTTAGCTCCTACAATGAGCAGTTCTTC.

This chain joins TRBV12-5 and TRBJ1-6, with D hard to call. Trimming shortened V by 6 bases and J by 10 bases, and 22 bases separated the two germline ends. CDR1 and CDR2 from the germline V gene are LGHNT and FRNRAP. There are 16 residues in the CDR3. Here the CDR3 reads CASGLNPGEDGSPLHF. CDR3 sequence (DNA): TGTGCTAGTGGCCTAAATCCGGGAGAAGATGGATCACCCCTCCACTTT.

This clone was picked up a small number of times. CDR3 in amino acids: CASSFGSGNTIYF. The DNA of the CDR3 is TGTGCCAGCAGTTTCGGCTCTGGAAACACCATATATTTT. This rearrangement joins TRBV12-3 or TRBV12-4 to TRBJ1-3; no clear D gene. V dropped 3 bases and J dropped 0 bases, with 3 bases sitting between them. The CDR3 runs to 13 residues.

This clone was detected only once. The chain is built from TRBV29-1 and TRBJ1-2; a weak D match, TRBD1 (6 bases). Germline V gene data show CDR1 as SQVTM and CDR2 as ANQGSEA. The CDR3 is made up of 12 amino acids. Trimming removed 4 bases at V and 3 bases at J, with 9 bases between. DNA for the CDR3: TGCAGCGTTGCCTCAGGGGACTATGGCTACACCTTC. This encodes CSVASGDYGYTF.

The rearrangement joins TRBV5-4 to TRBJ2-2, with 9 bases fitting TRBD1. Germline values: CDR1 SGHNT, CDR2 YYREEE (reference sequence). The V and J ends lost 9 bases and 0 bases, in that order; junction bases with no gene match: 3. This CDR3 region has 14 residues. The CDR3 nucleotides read TGTGCCACTCGGGACAGGGCGAACACCGGGGAGCTGTTTTTT. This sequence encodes CATRDRANTGELFF.

In DNA, the CDR3 is TGTGCCAGCAGTGATTTAAAGCGGGAGAGAATCAACATTCGGTACTTC. The encoded protein is CASSDLKRERINIRYF. The genes are TRBV6-1 and TRBJ2-7; TRBD2 matches at 8 bases. Unmatched junction bases numbered 19, after V lost 3 bases and J lost 12 bases. The germline V gene encodes CDR1 MNHNS and CDR2 SASEGT. The CDR3 contains 16 residues.

The CDR3 coding sequence is TGTGCCAGCAGCTTACCAGGAAGTTCCTACAATGAGCAGTTCTTC. Residues: CASSLPGSSYNEQFF. This chain uses TRBV7-3 with TRBJ2-1; no clear D gene. The CDR3 covers 15 residues. V lost 2 bases, J lost 1 base, and 9 bases lay in between. Germline CDR1 SGHTA, CDR2 FQGTGA.

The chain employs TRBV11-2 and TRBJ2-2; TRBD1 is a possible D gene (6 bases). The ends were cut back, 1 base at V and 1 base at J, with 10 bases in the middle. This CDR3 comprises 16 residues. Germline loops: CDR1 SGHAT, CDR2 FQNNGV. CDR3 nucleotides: TGTGCCAGCAGCTTAGGGACAGTTTTGAACACCGGGGAGCTGTTTTTT. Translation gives CASSLGTVLNTGELFF. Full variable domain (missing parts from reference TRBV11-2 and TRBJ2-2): EAGVAQSPRYKIIEKRQSVAFWCNPISGHATLYWYQQILGQGPKLLIQFQNNGVVDDSQLPKDRFSAERLKGVDSTLKIQPAKLEDSAVYLCASSLGTVLNTGELFFGEGSRLTVL.

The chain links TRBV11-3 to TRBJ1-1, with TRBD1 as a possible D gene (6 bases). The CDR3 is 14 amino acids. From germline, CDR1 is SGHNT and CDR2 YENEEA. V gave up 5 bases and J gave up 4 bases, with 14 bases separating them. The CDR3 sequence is CASSPGVRATEAFF. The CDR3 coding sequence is TGTGCCAGCAGCCCAGGGGTTCGGGCCACTGAAGCTTTCTTT.

The CDR3 loop is CSAREQLRAFF. CDR3 DNA: TGCAGTGCTAGAGAACAGCTCAGGGCTTTCTTT. The J gene is TRBJ1-1, the V gene TRBV20-1; D remains unclear. The CDR3 totals 11 residues. Germline values: CDR1 DFQATT, CDR2 SNEGSKA (reference sequence). V was pared by 0 bases and J by 11 bases, with 10 bases between.